This T cell receptor beta chain comes out of a study of T cells in localized non-small cell lung cancer. With 7 bases removed from V and 0 bases from J, the gap between germline ends came to 12 bases. Germline V CDR1 and CDR2: MNHEY, SMNVEV (reference sequence). The length of the CDR3 is 14 residues. Profiled with immunoSEQ multiplex PCR; TCRdb holds only in-frame clones, not every one. This table has 50,000 to 70,000 clones, approximately 90% appearing once. The sequence came from a man between 40 and 69 years old with stage I lung adenocarcinoma. The chain employs TRBV27 and TRBJ1-1, with a weak D call TRBD1 (6 bases). The input for sequencing was peripheral blood, taken before any cancer treatment. CDR3 loop: CASTTGTLNTEAFF. The CDR3 region has the DNA TGTGCCAGCACCACCGGGACACTGAACACTGAAGCTTTCTTT.